This T cell receptor (beta chain) emerged from a study of CD8+ T cells in alopecia areata. Extraction and reverse transcription of RNA yielded cDNA as the sequencing template. Profiling relied on immunoSEQ multiplex PCR, and the TCRdb table lists in-frame clones only, not all of them. This sample has about 200,000 clones; 50% to 60% occur once, and the top ten carry just over 0.45%. CDR1 SGDLS and CDR2 YYNGEE come from the germline V gene. The ends lost 0 bases at V and 2 bases at J; junction bases unmatched: 5. The CDR3 is 15 residues long. The chain carries TRBV9 and TRBJ2-7; 7 bases are a match to TRBD2. This TCR was recovered from a human donor with alopecia areata. The starting material was CD4+ T cells sorted from blood, obtained at week 0. This chain's CDR3 is CASSVDQRGPYEQYF. The CDR3 DNA sequence: TGTGCCAGCAGCGTAGACCAGCGGGGCCCCTACGAGCAGTACTTC.